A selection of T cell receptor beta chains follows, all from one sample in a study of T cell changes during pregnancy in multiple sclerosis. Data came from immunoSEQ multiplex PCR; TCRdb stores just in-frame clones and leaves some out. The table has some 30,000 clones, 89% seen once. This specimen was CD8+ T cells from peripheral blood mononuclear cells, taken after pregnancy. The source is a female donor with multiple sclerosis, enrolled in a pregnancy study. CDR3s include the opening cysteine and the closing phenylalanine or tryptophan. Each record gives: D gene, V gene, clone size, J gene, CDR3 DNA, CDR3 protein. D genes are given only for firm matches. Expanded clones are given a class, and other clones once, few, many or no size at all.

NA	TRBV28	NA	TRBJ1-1	TGTGCCAGCAGTTTAGGGCAGAGAGACACTGAAGCTTTCTTT	CASSLGQRDTEAFF
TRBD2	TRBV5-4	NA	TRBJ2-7	TGTGCCAGCAGCTTGGTCATCGGCAGCGGGGAGGAGCAGTACTTC	CASSLVIGSGEEQYF
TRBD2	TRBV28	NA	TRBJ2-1	TGTGCCAGCAGCTTGATAGCGGGAATCTACAATGAGCAGTTCTTC	CASSLIAGIYNEQFF
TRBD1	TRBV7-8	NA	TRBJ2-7	TGTGCCAGCAGCTTAGAGGGGACAGGGAAGTACTTC	CASSLEGTGKYF
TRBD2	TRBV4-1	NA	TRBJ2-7	TGCGCCAGCAGCCAAGGGGGTGCGGGAGGGATCATCTACGAGCAGTACTTC	CASSQGGAGGIIYEQYF
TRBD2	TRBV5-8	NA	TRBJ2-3	TGTGCCAGCAGCCAAGGGACTAGCGGGACAGATACGCAGTATTTT	CASSQGTSGTDTQYF
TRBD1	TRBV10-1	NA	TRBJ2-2	TGCGCCAGCAGGATGGGACAGAGAAACACCGGGGAGCTGTTTTTT	CASRMGQRNTGELFF
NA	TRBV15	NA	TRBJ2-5	TGTGCCACCAGCAGAAGAGATTGGGAGACCCAGTACTTC	CATSRRDWETQYF
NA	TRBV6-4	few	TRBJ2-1	TGTGCCAGCAGTGACATGGCAGGGTCGTCCTACAATGAGCAGTTCTTC	CASSDMAGSSYNEQFF
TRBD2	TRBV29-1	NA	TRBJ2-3	TGCAGCGTTGAAGAATCCGGACTAGCGGGAGTAGGAGATACGCAGTATTTT	CSVEESGLAGVGDTQYF
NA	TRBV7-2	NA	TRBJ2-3	TGTGCCAGCAGCCCAGAAGGTCCCCCGGGGGATACGCAGTATTTT	CASSPEGPPGDTQYF
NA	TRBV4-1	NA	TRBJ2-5	TGCGCCAGCAGCCAAGGGACTACCGCCAAGAGACCCCAGTACTTC	CASSQGTTAKRPQYF
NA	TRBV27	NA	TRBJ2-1	TGTGCCAGCAGTTTATCGTCCGCCGGGTTTTACAATGAGCAGTTCTTC	CASSLSSAGFYNEQFF
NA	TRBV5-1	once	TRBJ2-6	TGCGCCAGCAGCTTGGCTCGCCAGGGGCTCTCTGGGGCCAACGTCCTGACTTTC	CASSLARQGLSGANVLTF
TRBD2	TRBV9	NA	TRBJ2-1	TGTGCCAGCAGCGTAGAGAGGGGCGGGAGGGAACTAAGCTCCTACAATGAGCAGTTCTTC	CASSVERGGRELSSYNEQFF
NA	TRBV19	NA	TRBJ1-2	TGTGCCAGTAACCGGGGGACGTCGGCTCTAGGCTACACCTTC	CASNRGTSALGYTF
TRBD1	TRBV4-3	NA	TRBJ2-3	TGCGCCAGCAGCCACTATTTGACAGGGGGTGTAACGGATACGCAGTATTTT	CASSHYLTGGVTDTQYF
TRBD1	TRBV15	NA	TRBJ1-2	TGTGCCACCAGCAGAGGGACAGGGGGCAGCTATGGCTACACCTTC	CATSRGTGGSYGYTF
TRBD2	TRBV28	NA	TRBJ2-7	TGTGCCAGCAGCTACCAGACTAGCGGGATATCCTACGAGCAGTACTTC	CASSYQTSGISYEQYF
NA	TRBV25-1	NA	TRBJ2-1	TGTGCCAGCATGATAGGGGTGTACGGTGATGAGCAGTTCTTC	CASMIGVYGDEQFF
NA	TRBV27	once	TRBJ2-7	TGTGCCAGCAGTTTAAGGGCAGGGGTTCACGAGCAGTACTTC	CASSLRAGVHEQYF
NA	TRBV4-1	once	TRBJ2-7	TGCGCCAGCAGCCAAGATTTAGCGCTAGCCTACGAGCAGTACTTC	CASSQDLALAYEQYF
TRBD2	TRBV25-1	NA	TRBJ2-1	TGTGCCAGCAGTGACCTTAGCGGGAGGGCCGTCAGCAATGAGCAGTTCTTC	CASSDLSGRAVSNEQFF
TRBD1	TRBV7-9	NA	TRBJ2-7	TGTGCCAGCAGCCCGAACCCAGGGGGCTACGAGCAGTACTTC	CASSPNPGGYEQYF
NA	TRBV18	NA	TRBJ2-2	TGTGCCAGCTCACCGGTCTACGGGAACACCGGGGAGCTGTTTTTT	CASSPVYGNTGELFF
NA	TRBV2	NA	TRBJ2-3	TGTGCCAGCAATTGGTTGAGGGGGGGTCGGAGCACAGATACGCAGTATTTT	CASNWLRGGRSTDTQYF
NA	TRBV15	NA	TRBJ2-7	TGTGCCACCAGCAGAGATAGAGGCGGCAGCTACGAGCAGTACTTC	CATSRDRGGSYEQYF
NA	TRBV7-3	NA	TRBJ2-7	TGTGCCAGCAGCGAGAGCGGTCTATCAGGTGCCGAGCAGTACTTC	CASSESGLSGAEQYF
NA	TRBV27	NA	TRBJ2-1	TGTGCCAGCTCGCTAGCGTCGGGAAATGAGCAGTTCTTC	CASSLASGNEQFF
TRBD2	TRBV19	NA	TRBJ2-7	TGTGCCAGTAGTATAGGAGCGGGGGGTGGGTACGAGCAGTACTTC	CASSIGAGGGYEQYF
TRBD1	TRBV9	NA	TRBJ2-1	TGTGCCAGCAGCGGCGGGACAGGCGTACCCTACAATGAGCAGTTCTTC	CASSGGTGVPYNEQFF
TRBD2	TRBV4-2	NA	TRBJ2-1	TGTGCCAGCAGCCAAGATACTAGCGGAGCCTACAATGAGCAGTTCTTC	CASSQDTSGAYNEQFF
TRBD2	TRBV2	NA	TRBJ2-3	TGTGCCAGCACCGGGACTAGCAGCCGACTTAGCACAGATACGCAGTATTTT	CASTGTSSRLSTDTQYF
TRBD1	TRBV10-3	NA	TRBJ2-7	TGTGCCATCAGTGACTTCGACAGGGCCTACGAGCAGTACTTC	CAISDFDRAYEQYF
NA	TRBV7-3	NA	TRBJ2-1	TGTGCCAGCAGGTTGACAATGAACAATGAGCAGTTCTTC	CASRLTMNNEQFF
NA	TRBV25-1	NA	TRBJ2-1	TGTGCCAGCAGTGACAGTTACAATGAGCAGTTCTTC	CASSDSYNEQFF
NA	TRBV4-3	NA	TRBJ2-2	TGCGCCAGCAGCCAGAACAGGGTTTTTGACACCGGGGAGCTGTTTTTT	CASSQNRVFDTGELFF
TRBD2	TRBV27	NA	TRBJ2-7	TGTGCCAGCAGTGAGCGATACGGCTCTAGCGGGAGACATGGAGAGCAGTACTTC	CASSERYGSSGRHGEQYF
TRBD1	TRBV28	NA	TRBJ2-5	TGTGCCAGCAGTTCCTACCAGACAGGGGGAGGTGTCATAAAGACCCAGTACTTC	CASSSYQTGGGVIKTQYF
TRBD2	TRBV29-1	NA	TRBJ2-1	TGCAGCGTTGATCTTACTAGCGGGGACAATGAGCAGTTCTTC	CSVDLTSGDNEQFF
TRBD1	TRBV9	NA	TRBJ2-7	TGTGCCAGCAGCGCCCAGGACAGGGTTGTCGAGCAGTACTTC	CASSAQDRVVEQYF
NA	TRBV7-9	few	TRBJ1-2	TGTGCCAGCAGCGAACTATCACGGCAGTCGACGTATGGCTACACCTTC	CASSELSRQSTYGYTF
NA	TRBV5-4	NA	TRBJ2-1	TGTGCCAGCAGCCCGGAGGGACCCCCTCCCTACAATGAGCAGTTCTTC	CASSPEGPPPYNEQFF
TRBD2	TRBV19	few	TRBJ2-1	TGTGCCAGTAGTATGACCGGGACTAGCGGGAGTGATGAGCAGTTCTTC	CASSMTGTSGSDEQFF
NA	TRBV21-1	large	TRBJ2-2	TGTGCCAGCAGCGACCGAACTCCAAGACACGGGGAGCTGTTTTTT	CASSDRTPRHGELFF
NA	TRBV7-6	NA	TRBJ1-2	TGTGCCAGCAGCTTAGACAGTTCTAACTATGGCTACACCTTC	CASSLDSSNYGYTF
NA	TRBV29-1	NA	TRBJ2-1	TGCAGCGTTGCAGGCTCCTACAATGAGCAGTTCTTC	CSVAGSYNEQFF
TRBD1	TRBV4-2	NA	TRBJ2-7	TGTGCCAGCAGCCATTTAGGGGGCGCGGTTTACGAGCAGTACTTC	CASSHLGGAVYEQYF
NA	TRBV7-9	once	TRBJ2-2	TGTGCCAGCAGCCCCCCGGTGCTATCCGGGTACGCGAACACCGGGGAGCTGTTTTTT	CASSPPVLSGYANTGELFF
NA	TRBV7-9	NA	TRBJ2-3	TGTGCCAGCACTCTATTCGTGGGGGAGGAGGGTTTTACCACAGATACGCAGTATTTT	CASTLFVGEEGFTTDTQYF
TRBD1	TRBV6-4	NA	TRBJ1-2	TGTGCCAGCAGTGACGGGACAGGGGGCCATGGCTACACCTTC	CASSDGTGGHGYTF
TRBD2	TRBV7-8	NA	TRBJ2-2	TGTGCCAGCAGCTTCGGACTAGCGGGAGCGGGGACCGGGGAGCTGTTTTTT	CASSFGLAGAGTGELFF
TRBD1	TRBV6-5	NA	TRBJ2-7	TGTGCCAGCAGTCAACCGGGACAGGGGTTTCGCGAGCAGTACTTC	CASSQPGQGFREQYF
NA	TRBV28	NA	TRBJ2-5	TGTGCCAGCAGTTTAGTGGGAGAGGTGGAGACCCAGTACTTC	CASSLVGEVETQYF
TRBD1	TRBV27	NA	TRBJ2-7	TGTGCCACCGGCTACAGGGGGGTCGACGAGCAGTACTTC	CATGYRGVDEQYF
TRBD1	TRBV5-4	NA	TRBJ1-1	TGTGCCAGCAGCTCGGGACAGGGATGGACTGAAGCTTTCTTT	CASSSGQGWTEAFF
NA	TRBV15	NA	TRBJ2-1	TGTGCCACCAGCAGAGATGAGGAGAATGAGCAGTTCTTC	CATSRDEENEQFF
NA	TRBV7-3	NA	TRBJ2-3	TGTGCCAGCAGCCCCCTTGGCGGAGGGGGCACAGATACGCAGTATTTT	CASSPLGGGGTDTQYF
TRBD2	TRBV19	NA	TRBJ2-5	TGTGCCAGTAGTATTTTCGGACTAGCGGGAGGCGAAGAGACCCAGTACTTC	CASSIFGLAGGEETQYF